The 22 T cell receptor beta chains below were found in one sample sequenced in a study of T cell responses to AZD1222 COVID-19 vaccine. Clones were read by immunoSEQ multiplex PCR, and TCRdb kept only the in-frame ones, dropping some. Here the sample spans some 150,000 clones, more than 75% being singletons. The source material was peripheral blood, sampled on day 0 of AZD1222 vaccination. Receptors were obtained from an adult in good health.

This chain links TRBV11-2 with TRBJ2-7; no definite D call. There are 15 residues in the CDR3. Trimming cost V 2 bases and J 2 bases, with 13 bases left between them. From germline, CDR1 is SGHAT and CDR2 FQNNGV. The CDR3 region has the DNA TGTGCCAGCAGCTTATCTGCGACGCTTACCTACGAGCAGTACTTC. This gives the protein CASSLSATLTYEQYF.

The V and J genes are TRBV4-1 and TRBJ1-1; no reliable D call. The ends were cut back, 0 bases at V and 2 bases at J, with 10 bases in the middle. Germline V gene lookup returns CDR1 MGHRA and CDR2 YSYEKL. This CDR3 has 15 amino acids. CDR3 DNA: TGCGCCAGCAGCCAAGAAAGGGCAGATAACACTGAAGCTTTCTTT. Protein product: CASSQERADNTEAFF.

V usage is TRBV9 and J usage is TRBJ2-7; D is tentatively TRBD1 or TRBD2 (7 bases each). The germline V and J ends were trimmed by 4 bases and 4 bases, with 15 bases remaining between them. Germline V gives CDR1 SGDLS, CDR2 YYNGEE. CDR3 length equals 14 residues. The CDR3 DNA reads TGTGCCAGCAGCCAAGGGACAGCGGGGTACGAGCAGTACTTC. Its translation: CASSQGTAGYEQYF.

This rearrangement joins TRBV11-3 to TRBJ1-1; D is uncertain. The CDR3 extends over 13 amino acids. V gave up 3 bases and J gave up 6 bases, with 11 bases separating them. Germline-derived CDR1 and CDR2 are SGHNT and YENEEA. This CDR3 is CASSFYAGAEAFF. DNA of the CDR3: TGTGCCAGCAGCTTCTATGCCGGGGCTGAAGCTTTCTTT.

The rearrangement joins TRBV2 to TRBJ1-6; D possibly corresponds to TRBD1 (6 bases). V was shortened by 6 bases and J by 6 bases, with 6 bases between the two germline ends. Germline CDR1 and CDR2: SNHLY and FYNNEI. The CDR3 runs to 12 residues. CDR3 amino acids: CASRDSNSPLHF. As DNA, the CDR3 is TGTGCCAGCAGGGACAGTAATTCACCCCTCCACTTT.

The gene calls are TRBV11-2 and TRBJ2-1; TRBD2 aligns across 13 bases. In germline, CDR1 is SGHAT, CDR2 FQNNGV. The CDR3 is 15 residues long. V trimming: 8 bases; J trimming: 5 bases; junction bases outside the gene matches: 6. CDR3 in amino acids: CASSPGLAGNNEQFF. Here the CDR3 DNA reads TGTGCCAGCTCACCGGGACTAGCGGGAAACAATGAGCAGTTCTTC.

The V call is TRBV4-3, the J call TRBJ2-1; a weak D match, TRBD1 (6 bases). Per germline, CDR1 LGHNA and CDR2 YSLEER. V gave up 4 bases and J gave up 2 bases, with 9 bases separating them. The CDR3 consists of 14 residues. The CDR3 region is CASSLRGTYNEQFF. Here the CDR3 DNA reads TGCGCCAGCAGCCTCAGGGGTACCTACAATGAGCAGTTCTTC.

The chain carries TRBV6-5 and TRBJ1-1; 8 bases are a match to TRBD1. V gave up 8 bases and J gave up 6 bases; unmatched junction bases: 5. The CDR3 is 12 amino acids. CDR1 is MNHEY and CDR2 is SVGAGI in the germline V gene. CDR3 DNA sequence: TGTGCCAGCTCAGGGGGCGACGCTGAAGCTTTCTTT. As protein: CASSGGDAEAFF.

The chain uses TRBV27 and TRBJ2-3; tentative D call: TRBD2 (6 bases). The CDR3 has 15 residues. Trimming pared 3 bases from V and 4 bases from J, leaving 14 bases between. Germline V lookup: CDR1 MNHEY, CDR2 SMNVEV (reference sequence). DNA for the CDR3: TGTGCCAGCAGTTTCGTACTCGGCGGGGCAGATACGCAGTATTTT. Translation: CASSFVLGGADTQYF.

The DNA of the CDR3 is TGTGCCAGCATTGGACAGAGCGAGCAGTACTTC. Translation: CASIGQSEQYF. This rearrangement joins TRBV2 to TRBJ2-7; weak D call: TRBD1 (6 bases). Per the germline V gene, CDR1 is SNHLY and CDR2 is FYNNEI. The CDR3 has 11 amino acids. V was clipped by 7 bases and J by 6 bases, with 10 bases between them.

V usage is TRBV7-9 and J usage is TRBJ1-5; D possibly corresponds to TRBD1 (6 bases). CDR1 SEHNR and CDR2 FQNEAQ come from the germline V gene (reference sequence). Trimming stripped 3 bases from V and 7 bases from J, with 13 bases between. CDR3 length: 14 residues. The CDR3 loop is CASSFGGPGQPQHF. CDR3 nucleotides: TGTGCCAGCAGCTTTGGGGGGCCAGGGCAGCCCCAGCATTTT. The full variable domain, completed using reference TRBV7-9 and TRBJ1-5, is DTGVSQNPRHKITKRGQNVTFRCDPISEHNRLYWYRQTLGQGPEFLTYFQNEAQLEKSRLLSDRFSAERPKGSFSTLEIQRTEQGDSAMYLCASSFGGPGQPQHFGDGTRLSIL.

The gene calls are TRBV7-9 and TRBJ1-5; D remains ambiguous. Per the germline V gene, CDR1 is SEHNR and CDR2 is FQNEAQ (reference sequence). The ends were cut back, 1 base at V and 6 bases at J, with 7 bases in the middle. This CDR3 contains 13 residues. In DNA, the CDR3 is TGTGCCAGCAGCTTAGAGTTCGGTCAGCCCCAGCATTTT. Protein sequence: CASSLEFGQPQHF.

The chain links TRBV6-2 or TRBV6-3 to TRBJ1-1; a possible D gene is TRBD1 (6 bases). This CDR3 has 16 residues. Trimming left V 4 bases short and J 0 bases short, with 15 bases between. Germline-derived CDR1 and CDR2 are MNHEY and SVGEGT. The CDR3 nucleotides are TGTGCCAGCAGTTTCCTCCAGGGGCGCATGAACACTGAAGCTTTCTTT. It codes for CASSFLQGRMNTEAFF.

This clone was seen repeatedly, ten times or more. This chain connects TRBV7-2 to TRBJ1-4, with D maybe TRBD1 (6 bases). The CDR3 is 15 residues long. Per germline, CDR1 SGHTA and CDR2 FQGNSA. Trimming cost V 5 bases and J 3 bases, with 13 bases left between them. The CDR3 spells CASSPRGGSNEKLFF. The CDR3 DNA sequence: TGTGCCAGCAGCCCCCGGGGGGGCTCTAATGAAAAACTGTTTTTT.

This clone was seen only once. The chain recombines TRBV6-6 with TRBJ2-7; the D gene is possibly TRBD2 (6 bases). Germline V CDR1 and CDR2: MNHNY, SVGAGI (reference sequence). V lost 4 bases to trimming and J lost 9 bases, with 16 bases between them. The CDR3 is made up of 13 amino acids. The CDR3 region has the DNA TGTGCCAGCAGTTTCCCTGGGGGGTGGAGGCAGTACTTC. Encoded protein: CASSFPGGWRQYF.

The genes are TRBV6-2 or TRBV6-3 and TRBJ2-3; 7 bases align to TRBD1. This CDR3 comprises 17 residues. Looked up from germline, CDR1 is MNHEY and CDR2 is SVGEGT. With 4 bases clipped from V and 0 bases from J, the junction kept 10 bases outside the gene matches. The chain's CDR3 is CASSFLLSTGSTDTQYF. In DNA, the CDR3 is TGTGCCAGCAGTTTCCTGTTATCGACAGGGAGCACAGATACGCAGTATTTT.

The genes are TRBV30 and TRBJ2-4; 12 nucleotides align to TRBD2. The CDR3 sequence is 16 residues long. Germline lookup yields CDR1 GTSNPN and CDR2 SVGIG (reference sequence). V shed 8 bases, J shed 0 bases, and the junction held 8 bases outside the gene matches. The CDR3 nucleotides are TGTGCCCACGGACTAGCGGGGAGCATAGCCAAAAACATTCAGTACTTC. It translates to CAHGLAGSIAKNIQYF.

V usage is TRBV5-6 and J usage is TRBJ2-1; D call uncertain. Trimming took 0 bases from V and 4 from J, leaving 11 bases between them. The germline gives CDR1 SGHDT, CDR2 YYEEEE. The CDR3 is 15 residues long. CDR3 region: CASSLEQSTYNEQFF. The CDR3 coding sequence is TGTGCCAGCAGCTTGGAACAAAGCACGTACAATGAGCAGTTCTTC.

The V call is TRBV28, the J call TRBJ1-4; D ambiguous. Germline CDR1 is MDHEN and CDR2 is SYDVKM. There are 12 residues in the CDR3. V lost 9 bases and J 2 bases, leaving 7 bases between the germline ends. CDR3 amino acids: CASRATNEKLFF. In nucleotides, the CDR3 is TGTGCCAGTCGGGCCACTAATGAAAAACTGTTTTTT.

The table lists this clone with a count of one. The rearrangement links TRBV5-4 to TRBJ1-2; a weak D match, TRBD1 (6 bases). Looked up from germline, CDR1 is SGHNT and CDR2 is YYREEE (reference sequence). The CDR3 spans 15 residues. The V end lost 4 bases, the J end lost 6 bases, and 19 bases lay between the germline ends. This chain's CDR3 is CASSPPEGGRNGYTF. The CDR3 nucleotides read TGTGCCAGCAGCCCCCCTGAAGGGGGGAGAAATGGCTACACCTTC.

In its sample, this clone was seen once. Other DNA sequences in this specimen translate into the identical CDR3. The genes are TRBV27 and TRBJ2-7, with a weak D call TRBD2 (5 bases). CDR3 length equals 13 residues. Germline V gene sequence: CDR1 MNHEY, CDR2 SMNVEV (reference sequence). V gave up 2 bases and J gave up 0 bases, with 5 bases separating them. CDR3 loop: CASSLAGSYEQYF. The CDR3 DNA sequence: TGTGCCAGCAGTTTAGCGGGCTCCTACGAGCAGTACTTC.

V is TRBV19 and J is TRBJ2-3; the match to TRBD2 covers 10 bases. V lost 3 bases, J lost 4 bases, and 10 bases stayed unmatched. Germline CDR1 is LNHDA and CDR2 is SQIVND (reference sequence). The CDR3 contains 17 residues. This CDR3 reads CASSIYPSGGASDTQYF. The CDR3 bases are TGTGCCAGTAGTATCTATCCCAGCGGGGGGGCCTCAGATACGCAGTATTTT.